The sequence of this T cell receptor (beta chain) was determined in a study of blood T cell repertoires in COVID-19. In the original workflow: Reference gene primers were amplified, and this amplification served to estimate nucleated cell counts. Clones were sequenced by immunoSEQ multiplex PCR, and TCRdb holds only the in-frame ones, with some missing. V, J and clone size reflect that table, while D and trimming were determined from the DNA. The repertoire holds fewer than 200,000 clones, with 65% to 90% as singletons. The length of the CDR3 is 11 residues. CDR1 SQVTM and CDR2 ANQGSEA come from the germline V gene. The V end was cut by 6 bases, the J end by 15 bases, with 18 bases between.

The TCR originated in a man between 50 and 59 years old with active or convalescent COVID-19. The V and J genes are TRBV29-1 and TRBJ2-1; no firm D call. Input material: peripheral blood. CDR3 in amino acids: CSVPEVRGVFF. CDR3 bases: TGCAGCGTCCCCGAGGTCCGAGGCGTGTTCTTC.